This TCR beta chain was retrieved from a study of T cells in Graves' hyperthyroidism and ophthalmopathy. The CDR3 regions of TCR beta were amplified from RNA transcripts. An initial round of RT-PCR targeting the TCR CDR3 relied on the HTBI primer set. MiXCR was run by TCRdb on the multiplex PCR reads, yielding one entry per CDR3 protein. The sample holds approximately 610,000 distinct CDR3 sequences, roughly 15% seen once. This clonotype was counted ten times or more. Germline lookup yields CDR1 LGHNT and CDR2 FRNRAP. The trim removed 0 bases at V and 7 bases at J, leaving 4 bases unmatched. The length of the CDR3 is 15 residues. Ophthalmopathy patients showed a Clinical Activity Score of at least 3, NOSPECS grade of at least 4 and duration under 3 months. The diagnostic basis comprised clinical symptoms, serum thyroxine and TRAb, thyroid ultrasound and orbital computed tomography. PBMCs were derived from more than 8 ml fresh peripheral blood.

V and J are TRBV12-5 and TRBJ1-5, with TRBD1 identical over 9 bases. Material for sequencing was blood. This receptor was identified in a middle-aged woman with Graves' ophthalmopathy. CDR3: CASGLVGTGNQPQHF. The CDR3 bases are TGTGCTAGTGGTTTGGTAGGGACAGGGAACCAGCCCCAGCATTTT.